This T cell receptor beta chain was sequenced in a study of identical twins. The study, taken as a whole, reports: High-abundance cord blood beta clonotypes had fewer insertions; memory repertoires showed none. Out-of-frame TCR alpha sharing in monozygotic twins exceeded recombination model predictions.

To note about this clonotype: Its antigen is unidentified.

A universal primer site arose from template switching, and cDNA bore unique molecular identifiers. TCRdb called the 5' RACE reads again in MiXCR, with one record for every CDR3 protein. The sample yields 400,000 to 500,000 distinct CDR3 sequences, 13% to 15% seen once. The CDR3 sequence is 13 residues long. V shed 2 bases and J shed 8 bases, with 10 bases lying between them. The same specimen was also included in a second study, on yellow fever vaccine responses in identical twins.

Sequencing input: CD4+ T cells sorted from blood. The chain has TRBV12-3 or TRBV12-4 and TRBJ2-1; a possible D gene is TRBD1 (6 bases). This TCR was recovered from a woman aged 18 to 35 in good health. CDR3 sequence: CASSLNQGYEQFF. CDR3 sequence (DNA): TGTGCCAGCAGTTTAAATCAGGGGTATGAGCAGTTCTTC.